This T cell receptor beta chain was identified during a study of radiation and T cells in renal cell carcinoma. Whole-study results and caveats: From baseline, blood top tumor clonotypes peaked at 2 weeks post-radiation. No pretreatment tumor biopsies were available for baseline clonotypes.

This sample's time point: baseline pretreatment blood. Indicated treatment: 15 Gy SBRT to primary tumor, nephrectomy 4 weeks later. This renal cell carcinoma was of the clear cell type. V was cut by 7 bases and J by 6 bases, with 16 bases left in between. CDR3 length: 15 residues. From germline, CDR1 is SNHLY and CDR2 FYNNEI. Of note for this clone: Its cognate antigen is unknown.

This table comes from immunoSEQ multiplex PCR, and its TCRdb copy is limited to in-frame clones, with some not included. The table includes approximately 120,000 clones, approximately 78% detected once. This receptor was taken from a woman aged 60-70 years with renal cell carcinoma. The sequences come from blood, collected from a patient whose treatment included radiotherapy and nephrectomy. This chain connects TRBV2 to TRBJ1-6; a weak D match, TRBD1 (6 bases). This CDR3 reads CASTRLTGGNSPLHF. The CDR3 nucleotides read TGTGCCAGCACTAGGCTGACAGGCGGTAATTCACCCCTCCACTTT.